The 32 T cell receptor beta chains presented below share a single source sample, sequenced in a study of T-cell memory formation after mild COVID-19. Using its own MiXCR run on the 5' RACE reads, TCRdb lists one record per CDR3 protein. The sample has some 600,000 distinct CDR3 sequences, roughly 17% seen once. The sequencing input was PBMCs or a T cell subset sorted from them (not recorded which). The origin of the receptors is an adult woman who had mild COVID-19 (a few samples of this study predate the infection). Cell type and time point are not known.

Ten or more counts support this clonotype. The chain links TRBV11-2 to TRBJ1-2; 9 nucleotides match TRBD1. After removal of 5 bases from V and 3 bases from J, the junction contained 7 bases not matched to a gene. The CDR3 extends over 15 amino acids. Germline V CDR1 and CDR2: SGHAT, FQNNGV. This chain's CDR3 is CASSEAGTGYYGYTF. The CDR3 nucleotides read TGTGCCAGCAGCGAAGCCGGGACAGGGTACTATGGCTACACCTTC.

This clonotype was picked up a small number of times. The J gene is TRBJ2-1, the V gene TRBV5-1, with D possibly TRBD1 on 5 matching bases. The germline V gene encodes CDR1 SGHRS and CDR2 YFSETQ. The CDR3 is 12 residues long. The V and J ends lost 3 bases and 7 bases respectively, with 8 bases between them. The CDR3 sequence is CASSYQGNEQFF. Here the CDR3 DNA reads TGCGCCAGCAGCTATCAGGGAAATGAGCAGTTCTTC.

This clonotype was detected ten times or more. V gene TRBV5-1 combines with J gene TRBJ2-7, with 7 bases aligning to TRBD1. Trimming at V came to 4 bases and at J to 4 bases, leaving 8 bases not matched to a gene. The CDR3 covers 14 residues. Germline V gene data show CDR1 as SGHRS and CDR2 as YFSETQ. This CDR3 reads CASSPAGGYYEQYF. For the CDR3, the DNA is TGCGCCAGCAGCCCCGCAGGGGGATATTACGAGCAGTACTTC. The full variable domain, its missing parts supplied by reference TRBV5-1 and TRBJ2-7, is KAGVTQTPRYLIKTRGQQVTLSCSPISGHRSVSWYQQTPGQGLQFLFEYFSETQRNKGNFPGRFSGRQFSNSRSEMNVSTLELGDSALYLCASSPAGGYYEQYFGPGTRLTVT.

This clonotype appeared many times. The chain couples TRBV5-4 to TRBJ2-1, with TRBD1 identical over 8 bases. V lost 3 bases and J lost 9; bases outside the gene matches: 8. The germline V gene has CDR1 SGHNT and CDR2 YYREEE (reference sequence). The CDR3 runs 14 residues. The CDR3 loop reads CASSSGQGIGEQFF. DNA for the CDR3: TGTGCCAGCAGCTCCGGACAGGGAATCGGTGAGCAGTTCTTC. Full variable domain (outside the CDR3, taken from reference TRBV5-4 and TRBJ2-1): ETGVTQSPTHLIKTRGQQVTLRCSSQSGHNTVSWYQQALGQGPQFIFQYYREEENGRGNFPPRFSGLQFPNYSSELNVNALELDDSALYLCASSSGQGIGEQFFGPGTRLTVL.

The chain couples TRBV6-6 to TRBJ2-1; D unclear. V lost 6 bases to trimming and J lost 0 bases, with 9 bases between them. The CDR3 contains 14 residues. Germline V gives CDR1 MNHNY, CDR2 SVGAGI (reference sequence). This CDR3 is CASSPFTSYNEQFF. The DNA for the CDR3 is TGTGCCAGCAGCCCCTTCACCTCCTACAATGAGCAGTTCTTC.

This rearrangement joins TRBV20-1 to TRBJ1-1; D is uncertain. Germline V gene lookup returns CDR1 DFQATT and CDR2 SNEGSKA (reference sequence). This CDR3 is built from 16 residues. Trimming took off 0 bases at V and 3 bases at J, with 17 bases between the two ends. The CDR3 spells CSARDPFVTGYTEAFF. DNA of the CDR3: TGCAGTGCTAGAGATCCGTTCGTCACGGGGTACACTGAAGCTTTCTTT.

This clonotype was seen a few times. The chain recombines TRBV29-1 with TRBJ2-2, with 12 bases fitting TRBD2. V gave up 7 bases and J gave up 5 bases; unmatched junction bases: 14. Germline V CDR1 and CDR2: SQVTM, ANQGSEA. The CDR3 is 17 residues long. The CDR3 DNA sequence: TGCAGCGCCCAAAGGGGAGGACTAGCGGGATTTACCGGGGAGCTGTTTTTT. Translation gives CSAQRGGLAGFTGELFF.

The V call is TRBV4-1, the J call TRBJ1-2; D call uncertain. CDR3 length: 16 residues. V dropped 1 base and J dropped 1 base, with 13 bases sitting between them. Germline V gene data show CDR1 as MGHRA and CDR2 as YSYEKL. The CDR3 spells CASSQGTDQLNYGYTF. CDR3 DNA sequence: TGCGCCAGCAGCCAAGGGACGGACCAGCTTAACTATGGCTACACCTTC.

This clonotype was picked up a small number of times. This rearrangement joins TRBV19 to TRBJ1-2; TRBD1 matches 8 bases. V lost 3 bases, J lost 4 bases, and 10 bases stayed unmatched. The germline V gene has CDR1 LNHDA and CDR2 SQIVND (reference sequence). The CDR3 has 16 residues. CDR3 sequence reads: CASSMGRQGIAYGYTF. The CDR3, as DNA: TGTGCCAGTAGTATGGGGCGACAGGGGATTGCCTATGGCTACACCTTC.

The sample holds one count of this clonotype. The chain recombines TRBV5-1 with TRBJ2-7; weak D call: TRBD1 (5 bases). CDR1 and CDR2 from the germline V gene are SGHRS and YFSETQ. CDR3 length equals 15 residues. Deletions cut 2 bases from V and 5 bases from J, with 17 bases between. In DNA form, the CDR3 reads TGCGCCAGCAGCTTCTCCACCCCTCTAGGGGACGAGCAGTACTTC. Amino acid sequence: CASSFSTPLGDEQYF.

The V gene is TRBV15, the J gene TRBJ2-1; the D gene is possibly TRBD2 (6 bases). The CDR3 spans 15 residues. V lost 0 bases and J 2 bases, leaving 8 bases between the germline ends. CDR1 is LNHNV and CDR2 is YYDKDF in the germline V gene (reference sequence). The CDR3 reads CATSRDSGTYNEQFF. The CDR3 DNA reads as TGTGCCACCAGCAGAGATAGCGGCACCTACAATGAGCAGTTCTTC.

The V call is TRBV6-5, the J call TRBJ2-1, with D perhaps TRBD2 (6 bases). The CDR3 spans 16 residues. Germline lookup yields CDR1 MNHEY and CDR2 SVGAGI. Trimming stripped 4 bases from V and 5 bases from J, with 18 bases between. The CDR3 sequence: CASSSNAGWPNNEQFF. CDR3 DNA: TGTGCCAGCAGTTCGAACGCGGGGTGGCCCAACAATGAGCAGTTCTTC.

The DNA for the CDR3 is TGCGCCAGCAGCCTCTCCCGGGGGGTAGCGGCCAGAAGATACTTC. Encoded protein: CASSLSRGVAARRYF. The chain employs TRBV5-1 and TRBJ2-7, with 7 bases identical to TRBD2. The CDR3 consists of 15 residues. From germline, CDR1 is SGHRS and CDR2 YFSETQ. J gave up 13 bases and V 4 bases, and 20 bases lay outside the gene matches.

Ten or more counts support this clonotype. The V gene is TRBV7-2, the J gene TRBJ2-3; D is uncertain. The germline V gene encodes CDR1 SGHTA and CDR2 FQGNSA. The CDR3 runs to 12 residues. V was cut by 3 bases and J by 2 bases, with 3 bases left in between. The CDR3 region has the DNA TGTGCCAGCAGCTTCTACACAGATACGCAGTATTTT. Amino acids: CASSFYTDTQYF.

The J gene is TRBJ2-1, the V gene TRBV5-6; D is unresolved. Trimming took off 4 bases at V and 0 bases at J, with 14 bases between the two ends. This CDR3 spans 16 amino acids. Germline V gives CDR1 SGHDT, CDR2 YYEEEE. The CDR3 region is CASSGGDGSSYNEQFF. CDR3 sequence (DNA): TGTGCCAGCAGCGGCGGCGACGGCAGCTCCTACAATGAGCAGTTCTTC.

J is TRBJ2-7 and V is TRBV2, with D possibly TRBD2 on 5 matching bases. The length of the CDR3 is 13 residues. V shed 6 bases and J shed 4 bases, with 13 bases lying between them. Per germline, CDR1 SNHLY and CDR2 FYNNEI. The CDR3: CASREDSLYEQYF. CDR3 DNA sequence: TGTGCCAGCAGAGAGGACTCACTTTACGAGCAGTACTTC.

This clonotype was observed a few times. The gene calls are TRBV24-1 and TRBJ2-1; D is uncertain. CDR3 length equals 16 residues. Trimming left V 6 bases short and J 5 bases short, with 19 bases between. Germline CDR1 is KGHDR and CDR2 is SFDVKD. CDR3 in amino acids: CATSFSGLSKNNEQFF. The CDR3, as DNA: TGTGCCACCAGTTTTTCCGGGCTATCTAAAAACAATGAGCAGTTCTTC.

J is TRBJ2-5 and V is TRBV6-6; TRBD2 agrees at 11 bases. V dropped 2 bases and J dropped 5; count of bases not matched to a gene: 7. Germline values: CDR1 MNHNY, CDR2 SVGAGI (reference sequence). The CDR3 loop spans 16 amino acids. The CDR3 DNA reads as TGTGCCAGCAGTTACGGAGTAGCGGGGGGGCCGGAGACCCAGTACTTC. Encoded protein: CASSYGVAGGPETQYF.

This chain links TRBV12-3 or TRBV12-4 with TRBJ1-2, with D hard to call. This CDR3 is built from 13 residues. V was cut by 2 bases and J by 12 bases, with 16 bases left in between. The CDR3 DNA sequence: TGTGCCAGCAGTTTACACTTTCGAGAGAAAGACACCTTC. Translating gives CASSLHFREKDTF.

This clonotype was observed a few times. The J gene is TRBJ2-7, the V gene TRBV29-1; TRBD2 might be the D (6 bases). Germline V lookup: CDR1 SQVTM, CDR2 ANQGSEA. The CDR3 is 15 amino acids. Trimming stripped 3 bases from V and 2 bases from J, with 17 bases between. This chain's CDR3 is CSVEAQAGHPYEQYF. In DNA form, the CDR3 reads TGCAGCGTTGAGGCACAAGCGGGCCATCCCTACGAGCAGTACTTC.

This clonotype was seen more than once but under ten times. The chain carries TRBV4-3 and TRBJ2-7; 7 nucleotides agree with TRBD2. This CDR3 contains 15 residues. Per germline, CDR1 LGHNA and CDR2 YSLEER. Losses at the gene ends were 0 bases for V and 6 bases for J; bases not matched to a gene: 8. The CDR3 loop reads CASSQDGAGEGEQYF. The CDR3 DNA sequence: TGCGCCAGCAGCCAAGATGGGGCGGGAGAGGGCGAGCAGTACTTC.

This clonotype is a singleton in its sample. The chain has TRBV20-1 and TRBJ1-1; 11 bases map to TRBD1. The CDR3 has 15 residues. Germline V gene sequence: CDR1 DFQATT, CDR2 SNEGSKA (reference sequence). Germline trimming cut 4 bases from V and 4 bases from J; bases unmatched to any gene: 8. This CDR3 is CSAIPDRGLRTEAFF. In DNA form, the CDR3 reads TGCAGTGCTATCCCGGACAGGGGGCTCCGCACTGAAGCTTTCTTT.

This chain uses TRBV12-3 or TRBV12-4 with TRBJ1-1; 7 bases align to TRBD1. There are 15 residues in the CDR3. The trim removed 5 bases at V and 3 bases at J, leaving 9 bases unmatched. CDR3 sequence reads: CASSPGGDWDTEAFF. The CDR3 nucleotides read TGTGCCAGCAGTCCAGGGGGGGATTGGGACACTGAAGCTTTCTTT.

V and J are TRBV7-2 and TRBJ2-1, with D tentatively TRBD1 or TRBD2 (6 bases each). V lost 2 bases, J lost 0 bases, and 14 bases lay in between. CDR1 and CDR2 (germline): SGHTA, FQGNSA. CDR3 size: 17 residues. The CDR3 sequence: CASSLILRGASYNEQFF. The CDR3, as DNA: TGTGCCAGCAGCTTAATCTTGAGGGGGGCCTCCTACAATGAGCAGTTCTTC. The variable domain in full, completed from reference TRBV7-2 and TRBJ2-1, reads GAGVSQSPSNKVTEKGKDVELRCDPISGHTALYWYRQSLGQGLEFLIYFQGNSAPDKSGLPSDRFSAERTGGSVSTLTIQRTQQEDSAVYLCASSLILRGASYNEQFFGPGTRLTVL.

The rearrangement uses TRBV20-1 and TRBJ2-6; possibly TRBD1 or TRBD2 for D (7 bases each). CDR3 length: 17 amino acids. V was pared by 6 bases and J by 0 bases, with 18 bases between. Per the germline V gene, CDR1 is DFQATT and CDR2 is SNEGSKA (reference sequence). The CDR3: CSATLTGDYSGANVLTF. The CDR3 DNA follows: TGCAGTGCGACGCTAACAGGGGACTACTCTGGGGCCAACGTCCTGACTTTC.

The chain uses TRBV6-2 or TRBV6-3 and TRBJ2-1, with D perhaps matching TRBD2 (6 bases). Germline V lookup: CDR1 MNHEY, CDR2 SVGEGT. The CDR3 has 13 residues. Trimming removed 5 bases from V and 7 bases from J, with 12 bases in between. The CDR3, as DNA: TGTGCCAGCAGTGTTAGCGGAAGTAATGAGCAGTTCTTC. It is translated as CASSVSGSNEQFF.

Only a few counts were recorded for this clonotype. V is TRBV5-1 and J is TRBJ2-7; 8 positions match TRBD1. The CDR3 is 14 amino acids. V shed 4 bases and J 4 bases; nucleotides not matched to a gene: 7. CDR1 and CDR2 from the germline V gene are SGHRS and YFSETQ. The CDR3 loop is CASSRGQANYEQYF. In DNA, the CDR3 is TGCGCCAGCAGCCGGGGACAGGCGAATTACGAGCAGTACTTC.

The V gene is TRBV11-2, the J gene TRBJ2-1; TRBD2 might be the D (5 bases). The CDR3 sequence is 16 residues long. V was shortened by 3 bases and J by 9 bases, with 21 bases between the two germline ends. Germline loops: CDR1 SGHAT, CDR2 FQNNGV. The CDR3 DNA sequence: TGTGCCAGCAGCTTGGCCACGGGATTCTCCCAAGGTGAGCAGTTCTTC. Its protein is CASSLATGFSQGEQFF.

This clonotype showed up just a few times. The chain couples TRBV11-2 to TRBJ2-7, with D possibly matching TRBD1 (5 bases). From germline, CDR1 is SGHAT and CDR2 FQNNGV. The length of the CDR3 is 16 residues. V was shortened by 1 base and J by 0 bases, with 13 bases between the two germline ends. CDR3 loop: CASSLAFGDSSYEQYF. CDR3 bases: TGTGCCAGCAGCTTAGCGTTCGGAGACAGCTCCTACGAGCAGTACTTC.

The table lists this clonotype with a few counts. The CDR3 coding sequence is TGTGCCAGCAGCTTAGACCCTAGGGCGGGGACCAAACACTACGAGCAGTACTTC. Protein: CASSLDPRAGTKHYEQYF. The chain combines TRBV7-9 with TRBJ2-7; D possibly corresponds to TRBD2 (6 bases). V lost 1 base, J lost 3 bases, and 22 bases lay in between. The CDR3 has 18 residues. CDR1 SEHNR and CDR2 FQNEAQ come from the germline V gene (reference sequence).

This clonotype came up a few times. This chain joins TRBV9 and TRBJ2-3; D might be TRBD1 or TRBD2, each matching 6 bases. V lost 2 bases and J lost 2, with 12 bases in between. The CDR3 loop spans 15 amino acids. Germline V CDR1 and CDR2: SGDLS, YYNGEE. This chain's CDR3 is CASSVGGLNTDTQYF. The CDR3 region has the DNA TGTGCCAGCAGCGTTGGGGGGCTTAACACAGATACGCAGTATTTT.

The J gene is TRBJ1-2, the V gene TRBV4-3, with D tentatively TRBD1 (6 bases). The CDR3 sequence is 15 residues long. V was cut by 3 bases and J by 0 bases, with 11 bases left in between. In germline, CDR1 is LGHNA, CDR2 YSLEER. CDR3 sequence: CASSHLTGANYGYTF. CDR3 nucleotides: TGCGCCAGCAGCCATCTGACAGGAGCTAACTATGGCTACACCTTC.